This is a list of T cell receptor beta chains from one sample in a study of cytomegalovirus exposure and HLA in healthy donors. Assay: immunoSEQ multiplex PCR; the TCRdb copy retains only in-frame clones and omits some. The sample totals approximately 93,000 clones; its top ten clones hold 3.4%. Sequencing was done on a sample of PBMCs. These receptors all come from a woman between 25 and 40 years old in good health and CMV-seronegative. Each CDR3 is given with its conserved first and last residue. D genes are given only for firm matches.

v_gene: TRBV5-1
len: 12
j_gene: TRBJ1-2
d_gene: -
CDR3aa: CASSFAGVGYTF
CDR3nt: TGCGCCAGCAGCTTCGCAGGCGTGGGCTACACCTTC

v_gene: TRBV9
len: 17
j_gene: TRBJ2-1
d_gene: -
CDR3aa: CASSLPWSGTKGHEQFF
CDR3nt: TGTGCCAGCAGCCTCCCTTGGAGCGGCACAAAGGGCCATGAGCAGTTCTTC

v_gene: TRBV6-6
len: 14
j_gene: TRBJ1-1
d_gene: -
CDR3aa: CASRHRGEGTEAFF
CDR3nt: TGTGCCAGCAGGCACCGAGGGGAGGGCACTGAAGCTTTCTTT

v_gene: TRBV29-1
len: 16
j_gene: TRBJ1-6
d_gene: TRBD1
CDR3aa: CSVPGGRLMSYSPLHF
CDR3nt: TGCAGCGTCCCAGGGGGACGCTTGATGAGTTATTCACCCCTCCACTTT

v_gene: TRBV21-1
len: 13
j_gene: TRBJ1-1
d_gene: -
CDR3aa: CARSSDRETEAFF
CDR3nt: TGTGCCAGATCCTCGGACAGAGAAACTGAAGCTTTCTTT

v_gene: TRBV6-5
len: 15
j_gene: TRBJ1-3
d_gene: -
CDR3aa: CASSYHRTTGNTIYF
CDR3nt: TGTGCCAGCAGTTACCACCGGACAACTGGAAACACCATATATTTT

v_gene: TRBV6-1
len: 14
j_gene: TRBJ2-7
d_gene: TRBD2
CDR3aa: CASRSSGRGYEQYF
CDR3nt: TGTGCCAGCCGCTCTAGCGGGAGGGGTTACGAGCAGTACTTC

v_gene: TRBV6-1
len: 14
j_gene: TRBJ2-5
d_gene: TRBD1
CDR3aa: CASNQDRIQETQYF
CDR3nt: TGTGCCAGCAATCAGGACAGGATACAAGAGACCCAGTACTTC

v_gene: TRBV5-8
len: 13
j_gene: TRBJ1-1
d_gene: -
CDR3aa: CASSFQMNTEAFF
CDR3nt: TGTGCCAGCAGCTTCCAAATGAACACTGAAGCTTTCTTT

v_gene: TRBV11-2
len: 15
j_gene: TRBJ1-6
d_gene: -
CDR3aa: CASSLAGRFSSPLHF
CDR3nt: TGTGCCAGCAGCTTAGCGGGGAGGTTTAGTTCACCCCTCCACTTT

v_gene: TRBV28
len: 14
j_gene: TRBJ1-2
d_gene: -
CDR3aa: CASSSSGYPYGYTF
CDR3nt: TGTGCCAGCAGTTCCTCAGGGTATCCTTATGGCTACACCTTC

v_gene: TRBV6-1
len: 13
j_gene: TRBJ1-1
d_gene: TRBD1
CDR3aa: CASSYSGGTEAFF
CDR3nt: TGTGCCAGCAGTTATTCAGGGGGAACTGAAGCTTTCTTT

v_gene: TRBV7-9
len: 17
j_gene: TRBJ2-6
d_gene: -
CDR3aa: CASSLVGLRPGANVLTF
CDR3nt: TGTGCCAGCAGCTTAGTTGGGTTGAGGCCTGGGGCCAACGTCCTGACTTTC

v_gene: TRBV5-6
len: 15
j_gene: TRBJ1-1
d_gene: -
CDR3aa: CASSLATGGATEAFF
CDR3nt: TGTGCCAGCAGCTTGGCCACAGGAGGGGCCACTGAAGCTTTCTTT

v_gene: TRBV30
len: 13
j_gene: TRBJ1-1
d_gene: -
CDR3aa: CAWRQGPNTEAFF
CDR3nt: TGTGCCTGGAGGCAGGGCCCGAACACTGAAGCTTTCTTT

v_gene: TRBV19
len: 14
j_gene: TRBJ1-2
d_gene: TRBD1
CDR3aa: CASSTWTGGSGYTF
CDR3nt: TGTGCCAGTAGTACGTGGACAGGGGGCTCTGGCTACACCTTC

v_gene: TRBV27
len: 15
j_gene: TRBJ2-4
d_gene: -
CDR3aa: CASSLRVAGGNIQYF
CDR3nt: TGTGCCAGCAGTCTGAGAGTCGCTGGAGGAAACATTCAGTACTTC

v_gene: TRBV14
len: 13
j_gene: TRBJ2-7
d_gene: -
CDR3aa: CASSQRRLYEQYF
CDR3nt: TGTGCCAGCAGCCAACGCAGGCTCTACGAGCAGTACTTC

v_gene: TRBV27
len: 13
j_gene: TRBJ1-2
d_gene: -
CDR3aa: CASSLLGAGGYTF
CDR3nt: TGTGCCAGCAGTTTATTGGGGGCGGGTGGCTACACCTTC

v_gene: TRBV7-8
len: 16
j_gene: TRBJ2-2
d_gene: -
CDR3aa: CASSLVSREDTGELFF
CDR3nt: TGTGCCAGCAGCTTAGTTAGCAGGGAGGACACCGGGGAGCTGTTTTTT

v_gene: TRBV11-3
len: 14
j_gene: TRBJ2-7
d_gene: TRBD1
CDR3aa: CASSLGQGIYEQYF
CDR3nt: TGTGCCAGCAGCTTAGGACAGGGAATCTACGAGCAGTACTTC

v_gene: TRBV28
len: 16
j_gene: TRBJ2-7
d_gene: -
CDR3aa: CASSFGEGTANYEQYF
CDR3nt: TGTGCCAGCAGTTTCGGTGAGGGAACAGCTAATTACGAGCAGTACTTC

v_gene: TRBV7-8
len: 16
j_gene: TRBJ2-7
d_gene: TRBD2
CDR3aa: CASSLLGLAGGYEQYF
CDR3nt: TGTGCCAGCAGCTTACTAGGACTAGCGGGAGGCTACGAGCAGTACTTC

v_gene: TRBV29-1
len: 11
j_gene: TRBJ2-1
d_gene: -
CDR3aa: CSVSEETIVFF
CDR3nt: TGCAGTGTCTCGGAGGAAACCATCGTGTTCTTC

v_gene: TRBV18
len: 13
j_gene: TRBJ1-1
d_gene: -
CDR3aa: CASSSQGNTEAFF
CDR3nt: TGTGCCAGCTCGTCCCAGGGAAACACTGAAGCTTTCTTT

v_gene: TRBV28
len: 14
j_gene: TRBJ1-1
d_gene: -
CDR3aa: CASSLQGSDTEAFF
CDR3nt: TGTGCCAGCAGTCTGCAGGGATCCGACACTGAAGCTTTCTTT

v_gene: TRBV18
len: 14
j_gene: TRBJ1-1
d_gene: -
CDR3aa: CASSSRDTNTEAFF
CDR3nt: TGTGCCAGCTCATCCCGGGACACGAACACTGAAGCTTTCTTT

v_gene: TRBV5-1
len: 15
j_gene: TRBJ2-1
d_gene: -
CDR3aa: CASYPPDRSYNEQFF
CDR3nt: TGCGCCAGTTATCCCCCAGACAGGTCCTACAATGAGCAGTTCTTC

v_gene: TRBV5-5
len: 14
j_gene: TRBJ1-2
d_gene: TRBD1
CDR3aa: CASSLGTASYGYTF
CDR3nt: TGTGCCAGCAGCCTGGGGACAGCTAGCTATGGCTACACCTTC

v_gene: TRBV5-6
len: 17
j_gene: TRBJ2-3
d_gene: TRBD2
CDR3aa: CASSLPIGTRRTDTQYF
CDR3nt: TGTGCCAGCAGCCTGCCAATCGGGACTAGGAGGACAGATACGCAGTATTTT

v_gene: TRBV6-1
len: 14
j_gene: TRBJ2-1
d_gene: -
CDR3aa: CASSGAGESREQFF
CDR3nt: TGTGCCAGCAGTGGAGCTGGGGAGTCGCGTGAGCAGTTCTTC

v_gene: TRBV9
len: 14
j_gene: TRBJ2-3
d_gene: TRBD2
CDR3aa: CASSLAGGGDTQYF
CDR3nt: TGTGCCAGCAGTCTAGCGGGAGGCGGCGATACGCAGTATTTT

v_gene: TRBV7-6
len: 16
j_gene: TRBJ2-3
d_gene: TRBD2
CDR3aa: CASNDGLAGAPDTQYF
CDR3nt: TGTGCCAGCAACGACGGACTAGCGGGAGCGCCAGATACGCAGTATTTT

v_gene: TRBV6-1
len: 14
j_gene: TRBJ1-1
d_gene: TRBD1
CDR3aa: CASTRQGAGTEAFF
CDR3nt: TGTGCCAGCACGCGACAGGGGGCTGGCACTGAAGCTTTCTTT

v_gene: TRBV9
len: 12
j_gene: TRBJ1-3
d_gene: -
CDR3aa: CASSTRGNTIYF
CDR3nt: TGTGCCAGCAGCACGCGGGGAAACACCATATATTTT

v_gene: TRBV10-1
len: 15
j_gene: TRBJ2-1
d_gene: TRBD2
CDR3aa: CASSESSGRYNEQFF
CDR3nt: TGCGCCAGCAGTGAGTCTAGCGGGAGGTACAATGAGCAGTTCTTC

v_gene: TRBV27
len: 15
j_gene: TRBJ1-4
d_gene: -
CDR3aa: CASRPLGVRNEKLFF
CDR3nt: TGTGCCAGCAGACCGCTCGGGGTCAGAAATGAAAAACTGTTTTTT

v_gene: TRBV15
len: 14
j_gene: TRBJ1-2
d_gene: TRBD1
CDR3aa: CATSSGYETGLPSF
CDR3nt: TGTGCCACCAGCAGCGGGTACGAGACAGGGCTCCCTTCTTTC

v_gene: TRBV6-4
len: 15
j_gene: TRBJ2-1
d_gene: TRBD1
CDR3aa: CASSTGTGSYNEQFF
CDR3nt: TGTGCCAGCAGCACCGGGACAGGGTCCTACAATGAGCAGTTCTTC

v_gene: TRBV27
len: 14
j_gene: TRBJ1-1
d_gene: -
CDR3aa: CASSFGVWASEAFF
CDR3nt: TGTGCCAGCAGTTTCGGTGTATGGGCGTCTGAAGCTTTCTTT

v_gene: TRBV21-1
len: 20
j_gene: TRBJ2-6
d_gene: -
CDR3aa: CASSSVAGREALSGANVLTF
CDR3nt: TGTGCCAGCAGCTCGGTGGCGGGTAGGGAGGCCCTCTCTGGGGCCAACGTCCTGACTTTC

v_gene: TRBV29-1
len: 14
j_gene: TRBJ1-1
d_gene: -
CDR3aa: CSVAYQGLDTEAFF
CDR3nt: TGCAGCGTTGCCTATCAGGGGTTGGACACTGAAGCTTTCTTT

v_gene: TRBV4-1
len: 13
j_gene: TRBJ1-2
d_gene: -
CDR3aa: CASSQEGGYGYTF
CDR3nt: TGCGCCAGCAGCCAAGAAGGGGGATATGGCTACACCTTC